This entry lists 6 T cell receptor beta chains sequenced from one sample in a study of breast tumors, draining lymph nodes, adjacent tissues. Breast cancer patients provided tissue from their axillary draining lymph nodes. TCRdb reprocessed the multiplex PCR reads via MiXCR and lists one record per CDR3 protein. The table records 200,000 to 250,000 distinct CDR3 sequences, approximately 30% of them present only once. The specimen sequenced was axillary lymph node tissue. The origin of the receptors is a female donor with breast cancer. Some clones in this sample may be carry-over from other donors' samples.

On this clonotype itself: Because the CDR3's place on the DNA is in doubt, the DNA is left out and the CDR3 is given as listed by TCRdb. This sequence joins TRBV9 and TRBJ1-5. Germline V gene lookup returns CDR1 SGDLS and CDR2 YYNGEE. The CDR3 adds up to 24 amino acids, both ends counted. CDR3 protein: CASSAAGLADFLRAVLRAGHAQHF.

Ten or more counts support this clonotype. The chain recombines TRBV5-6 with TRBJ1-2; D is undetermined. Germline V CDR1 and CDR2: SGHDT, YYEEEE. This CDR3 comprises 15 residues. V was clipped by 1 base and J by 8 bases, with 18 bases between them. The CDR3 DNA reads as TGTGCCAGCAGCTTGATGGGGTCGCGGGCGCAGGGCTACACCTTC. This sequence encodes CASSLMGSRAQGYTF.

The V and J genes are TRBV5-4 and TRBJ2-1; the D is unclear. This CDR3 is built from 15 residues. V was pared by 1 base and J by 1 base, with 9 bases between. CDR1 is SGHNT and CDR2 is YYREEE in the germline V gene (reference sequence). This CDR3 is CASSLTRASYNEQFF. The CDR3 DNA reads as TGTGCCAGCAGCTTGACTCGCGCATCCTACAATGAGCAGTTCTTC.

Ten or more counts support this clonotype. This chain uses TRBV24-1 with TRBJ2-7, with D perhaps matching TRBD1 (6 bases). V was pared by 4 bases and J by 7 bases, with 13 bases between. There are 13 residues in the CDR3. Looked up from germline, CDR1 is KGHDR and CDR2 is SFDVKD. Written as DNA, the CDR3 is TGTGCCACCAGTGAGGACAGCGTTTCGGAGCAGTACTTC. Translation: CATSEDSVSEQYF.

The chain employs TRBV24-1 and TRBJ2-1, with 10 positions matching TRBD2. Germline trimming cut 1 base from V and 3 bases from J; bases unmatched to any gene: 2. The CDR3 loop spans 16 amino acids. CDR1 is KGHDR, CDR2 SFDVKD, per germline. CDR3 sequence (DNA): TGTGCCACCAGTGATTTCCCTAGCGGGAGCTACAATGAGCAGTTCTTC. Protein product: CATSDFPSGSYNEQFF.

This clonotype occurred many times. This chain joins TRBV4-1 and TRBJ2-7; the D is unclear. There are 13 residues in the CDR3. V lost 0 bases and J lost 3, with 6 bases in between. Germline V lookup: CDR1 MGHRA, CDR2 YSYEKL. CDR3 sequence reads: CASSQDVRYEQYF. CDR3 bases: TGCGCCAGCAGCCAAGATGTCCGCTACGAGCAGTACTTC.